This T cell receptor beta chain was recovered during a study of OX40 agonist ivuxolimab in advanced cancers. The study's findings and limits: The authors also found low normalized T-cell clonal expansion in some nonresponders.

Germline CDR1 is SGHAT and CDR2 is FQNNGV. The CDR3 is 16 amino acids. Trimming removed 4 bases from V and 4 bases from J; junction bases left unmatched: 7. Generated by immunoSEQ multiplex PCR, the TCRdb table keeps only in-frame clones and is missing some. The sample contains about 55,000 clones, 75% to 90% of which appear only once. Details on this clone: Its antigen is still unknown.

This chain joins TRBV11-2 and TRBJ2-2, with 9 bases aligning to TRBD2. The material sequenced was CD4+ or CD8+ T cells sorted from blood, taken in a trial of the OX40 agonist ivuxolimab. This receptor was taken from an adult with an advanced solid tumor such as melanoma, head and neck, liver or kidney cancer. This CDR3 is CASSYRLAASTGELFF. As DNA, the CDR3 is TGTGCCAGCAGCTACCGACTAGCGGCAAGCACCGGGGAGCTGTTTTTT.